Listed here are 8 T cell receptor beta chains from one sample, sequenced in a study of type 1 regulatory T cells (dated by TCRdb to about 2021). The sequencer listed for this sample is Illumina MiSeq. In TCRdb, the public reads were trimmed at Q25 with fastp and aligned with MiXCR, with productive beta chains retained. Each record represents a unique CDR3 protein, reported with the most common genes and DNA among its rows. The sample table records 55,000 to 65,000 distinct CDR3 sequences; over 50% of these occur just once. The biggest ten clones account for approximately 1.8% of the sample. These receptors have no identified antigens. The sequencing input was cultured non-Tr1 T cells, either the whole culture or a sorted T cell fraction (not recorded which). In the paper's terms, the cell subset or site label means: non-Tr1 population from the T-allo10 product. The receptors stem from a human donor in good health.

The V call is TRBV6-2 or TRBV6-3, the J call TRBJ1-6; D perhaps matches TRBD1 (5 bases). This CDR3 comprises 13 residues. Germline V lookup: CDR1 MNHEY, CDR2 SVGEGT. Deletions cut 2 bases from V and 10 bases from J, with 9 bases between. CDR3 sequence reads: CASSYLGGSPLHF. The CDR3 region has the DNA TGTGCCAGCAGTTACCTTGGGGGGTCACCCCTCCACTTT.

V usage is TRBV7-2 and J usage is TRBJ2-3; 10 bases match TRBD2. CDR3 length: 15 amino acids. CDR1 and CDR2 from the germline V gene are SGHTA and FQGNSA. V dropped 7 bases and J dropped 4; count of bases not matched to a gene: 8. CDR3 DNA: TGTGCCAGCAACTCACCTGGACTAGCGGCAGATACGCAGTATTTT. Translated: CASNSPGLAADTQYF.

About this clonotype itself: One end of the junction is discordant with germline, which a read error may explain. This chain uses TRBV5-5 with TRBJ2-7, with a tentative D call TRBD1 (6 bases). Germline assignment: CDR1 SGHKS and CDR2 YYEKEE (reference sequence). This CDR3 has 15 amino acids. The CDR3 coding sequence is TGTGCCAGCAGCTTGTCTCTCCCCCCGGGGACACCGCCGGACTTC. Amino acid sequence: CASSLSLPPGTPPDF.

This rearrangement joins TRBV5-6 to TRBJ1-2; 8 positions match TRBD1. Germline CDR1 SGHDT, CDR2 YYEEEE. The V and J ends lost 4 bases and 5 bases, in that order; junction bases with no gene match: 10. The CDR3 spans 15 residues. The CDR3: CASSPWDRRQYGYTF. For the CDR3, the DNA is TGTGCCAGCAGCCCGTGGGACAGGCGACAATATGGCTACACCTTC. The full variable domain, in which reference TRBV5-6 and TRBJ1-2 provide the parts outside the CDR3, is DAGVTQSPTHLIKTRGQQVTLRCSPKSGHDTVSWYQQALGQGPQFIFQYYEEEERQRGNFPDRFSGHQFPNYSSELNVNALLLGDSALYLCASSPWDRRQYGYTFGSGTRLTVV.

J is TRBJ2-7 and V is TRBV3-1; D unresolved. V was clipped by 4 bases and J by 6 bases, with 13 bases between them. CDR3 length: 13 amino acids. In germline, CDR1 is LGHDT, CDR2 YNNKEL (reference sequence). The CDR3 spells CASSRLSLGEQYF. The CDR3 bases are TGTGCCAGCAGCCGTCTATCTCTGGGCGAGCAGTACTTC.

The rearrangement uses TRBV12-3 or TRBV12-4 and TRBJ2-5, with 10 nucleotides matching TRBD2. V lost 6 bases and J lost 5; bases outside the gene matches: 9. CDR3 length equals 15 residues. The CDR3 spells CASSQASGRGETQYF. CDR3 in DNA: TGTGCCAGCAGCCAGGCTAGCGGGAGAGGCGAGACCCAGTACTTC.

Only a few counts were recorded for this clonotype. The chain employs TRBV9 and TRBJ2-2, with D possibly TRBD1 on 6 matching bases. Germline CDR1 reads SGDLS; CDR2 reads YYNGEE. There are 15 residues in the CDR3. V was cut by 3 bases and J by 0 bases, with 9 bases left in between. The CDR3 reads CASSAGHTNTGELFF. As DNA, the CDR3 is TGTGCCAGCAGCGCGGGACATACGAACACCGGGGAGCTGTTTTTT.

This chain connects TRBV9 to TRBJ2-1; perhaps TRBD2 as D (5 bases). Germline V gives CDR1 SGDLS, CDR2 YYNGEE. Trimming removed 3 bases at V and 7 bases at J, with 17 bases between. The CDR3 spans 15 residues. CDR3 bases: TGTGCCAGCAGCGGACGGGAAGGCCTCACGAATGAGCAGTTCTTC. This codes for CASSGREGLTNEQFF.